This T cell receptor (beta chain) is drawn from a study of T cells after yellow fever vaccination. Findings and limits, study-wide: Contamination by abundant bulk-population clonotypes could be present in FACS-sorted repertoires.

Note on this clonotype: What it binds is not known.

In making TCR cDNA, 5'RACE template switching added a universal primer site and UMIs to it. Via MiXCR, TCRdb re-called the 5' RACE reads, giving one row per CDR3 protein. The data show 250,000 to 400,000 distinct CDR3 sequences, about 4% seen once. CDR3 length: 16 amino acids. The germline V gene has CDR1 SGHAT and CDR2 FQNNGV. V lost 4 bases to trimming and J lost 2 bases; unmatched junction nucleotides: 9. The sample consisted of PBMCs, taken 5 days after the yellow fever booster vaccination. This clonotype originated in a young man who received the YFV17D yellow fever vaccine. This rearrangement joins TRBV11-2 to TRBJ2-3, with 7 bases matching TRBD2. The CDR3 region is CASSSRKAGTTDTQYF. The DNA for the CDR3 is TGTGCCAGCAGCTCCAGAAAAGCGGGAACCACAGATACGCAGTATTTT.